This T cell receptor (beta chain) was sequenced for a study of blood T cell repertoires in COVID-19. Study-wide background: Samples of COVID-19 (acute and convalescent) were obtained from the United States, Italy and Spain.

Sequencing used immunoSEQ multiplex PCR; TCRdb keeps in-frame clones, though not all of them. The sample carries about 16,000 clones, 89% recorded once. The CDR3 sequence is 13 residues long. Germline V gene sequence: CDR1 SGHNT, CDR2 YYREEE (reference sequence). V was trimmed by 1 base and J by 5 bases, leaving 9 bases between them. This clone appeared a few times. The TCR sequence derives from a human donor in a cohort sampled during active COVID-19. The chain has TRBV5-4 and TRBJ1-1; possible D gene TRBD1, 5 bases. Material: peripheral blood. CDR3 nucleotides: TGTGCCAGCAGCTTGTTGGGGGGAACTGAAGCTTTCTTT. Its translation: CASSLLGGTEAFF.